Listed here are 13 T cell receptor beta chains from one sample, sequenced in a study of fetal regulatory T cell absence and autoimmunity. Produced via immunoSEQ multiplex PCR; TCRdb's table is partial and in-frame only. Of 95,000 or so clones in the sample, about three quarters were seen once. Sequencing was performed on pancreas tissue. These TCRs come from a male donor with IPEX syndrome.

This clone was counted a single time. The CDR3 DNA sequence: TGTGCCAGCAGCTTAGGAGGGATAGCGGGAGGTGAGACCCAGTACTTC. Its protein is CASSLGGIAGGETQYF. The chain joins TRBV7-9 to TRBJ2-5, with 10 bases identical to TRBD2. Germline-derived CDR1 and CDR2 are SEHNR and FQNEAQ (reference sequence). The length of the CDR3 is 16 residues. V shed 1 base, J shed 5 bases, and the junction held 7 bases outside the gene matches.

The chain carries TRBV5-4 and TRBJ2-4; TRBD1 might be the D (7 bases). Trimming took off 0 bases at V and 1 base at J, with 8 bases between the two ends. The CDR3 is made up of 15 amino acids. Germline CDR1 reads SGHNT; CDR2 reads YYREEE (reference sequence). CDR3 sequence reads: CASSLAGGAKNIQYF. The CDR3 nucleotides read TGTGCCAGCAGCTTGGCAGGGGGGGCCAAAAACATTCAGTACTTC.

About this clone itself: Within the sample, other DNA sequences also encode this same CDR3. This chain uses TRBV9 with TRBJ1-2; D not certain. Trimming removed 5 bases from V and 5 bases from J, with 4 bases in between. CDR1 and CDR2 (germline): SGDLS, YYNGEE. The CDR3 covers 10 residues. The CDR3 region is CASSGYGYTF. CDR3 DNA sequence: TGTGCCAGCAGTGGTTATGGCTACACCTTC.

The chain uses TRBV11-2 and TRBJ2-2; weak D call: TRBD2 (6 bases). V dropped 8 bases and J dropped 3 bases, with 13 bases sitting between them. This CDR3 is built from 14 residues. CDR1 is SGHAT, CDR2 FQNNGV, per germline. The CDR3 region is CASLAGSYTGELFF. The CDR3 nucleotides are TGTGCCAGCTTGGCGGGAAGCTACACCGGGGAGCTGTTTTTT.

The rearrangement links TRBV7-2 to TRBJ2-7; 8 bases align to TRBD2. Germline V gives CDR1 SGHTA, CDR2 FQGNSA. Trimming took 1 base from V and 4 from J; bases not matched to a gene: 3. This CDR3 has 14 residues. This chain's CDR3 is CASSLVGGAYEQYF. The CDR3 coding sequence is TGTGCCAGCAGCTTAGTCGGGGGGGCTTACGAGCAGTACTTC.

The gene calls are TRBV19 and TRBJ1-5; 7 bases align to TRBD1. There are 15 residues in the CDR3. Per the germline V gene, CDR1 is LNHDA and CDR2 is SQIVND (reference sequence). V was pared by 7 bases and J by 0 bases, with 6 bases of the junction left unmatched. CDR3 nucleotide sequence: TGTGCCAGTACTATCAGGGGGACTAGCAATCAGCCCCAGCATTTT. This translates into CASTIRGTSNQPQHF.

The sample holds a few counts of this clone. This sequence joins TRBV27 and TRBJ2-7, with D possibly being TRBD1 (5 bases). Germline values: CDR1 MNHEY, CDR2 SMNVEV (reference sequence). V was shortened by 6 bases and J by 7 bases, with 13 bases between the two germline ends. This CDR3 contains 12 residues. This chain's CDR3 is CASSLAGQEQYF. As DNA, the CDR3 is TGTGCCAGCAGCCTCGCAGGGCAGGAGCAGTACTTC.

The V and J genes are TRBV5-4 and TRBJ2-7, with 8 bases aligning to TRBD2. Germline V gene lookup returns CDR1 SGHNT and CDR2 YYREEE (reference sequence). This CDR3 is built from 14 residues. J lost 4 bases, V lost 0 bases, and 3 bases had no gene match. The CDR3 sequence: CASSLAGGEYEQYF. For the CDR3, the DNA is TGTGCCAGCAGCTTGGCGGGGGGGGAATACGAGCAGTACTTC.

The V and J genes are TRBV4-2 and TRBJ2-6, with D perhaps TRBD2 (6 bases). V dropped 1 base and J dropped 3 bases, with 13 bases sitting between them. The germline gives CDR1 LGHNA, CDR2 YNFKEQ. This CDR3 contains 17 residues. The CDR3 region is CASSQVGLEGGANVLTF. In DNA form, the CDR3 reads TGTGCCAGCAGCCAAGTGGGACTTGAGGGTGGGGCCAACGTCCTGACTTTC.

CDR3 coding DNA: TGTGCCAGCAGCTTAAACAGGGGGCGGGGTAATCAGCCCCAGCATTTT. As protein: CASSLNRGRGNQPQHF. The chain joins TRBV7-9 to TRBJ1-5, with TRBD1 identical over 9 bases. With 2 bases clipped from V and 4 bases from J, the junction kept 6 bases outside the gene matches. The V gene's germline CDR1 is SEHNR and CDR2 FQNEAQ (reference sequence). The CDR3 length is 16 residues.

This clone appeared a single time. The chain uses TRBV5-1 and TRBJ1-4, with 7 bases identical to TRBD1. CDR3 size: 15 residues. V dropped 0 bases and J dropped 5; count of bases not matched to a gene: 4. Germline assignment: CDR1 SGHRS and CDR2 YFSETQ. CDR3: CASSLVGQENEKLFF. The CDR3 DNA reads TGCGCCAGCAGCTTGGTTGGACAGGAGAATGAAAAACTGTTTTTT. Complete variable domain (other parts from reference TRBV5-1 and TRBJ1-4): KAGVTQTPRYLIKTRGQQVTLSCSPISGHRSVSWYQQTPGQGLQFLFEYFSETQRNKGNFPGRFSGRQFSNSRSEMNVSTLELGDSALYLCASSLVGQENEKLFFGSGTQLSVL.

This clone was detected only a few times. The J gene is TRBJ1-1, the V gene TRBV25-1; D is unclear. This CDR3 contains 15 residues. V was shortened by 0 bases and J by 0 bases, with 8 bases between the two germline ends. Germline V gene sequence: CDR1 MGHDK, CDR2 SYGVNS. CDR3 coding DNA: TGTGCCAGCAGTGAATATGAGGGAATGAACACTGAAGCTTTCTTT. Its protein is CASSEYEGMNTEAFF.

V usage is TRBV13 and J usage is TRBJ2-5, with 16 bases aligning to TRBD2. The germline gives CDR1 PRHDT, CDR2 FYEKMQ (reference sequence). CDR3 length: 16 residues. The V segment lost 7 bases and the J segment 2 bases; nucleotides outside the gene matches: 4. CDR3 residues: CASKEGLAGGQETQYF. As DNA, the CDR3 is TGTGCCAGCAAAGAGGGACTAGCGGGAGGGCAAGAGACCCAGTACTTC.